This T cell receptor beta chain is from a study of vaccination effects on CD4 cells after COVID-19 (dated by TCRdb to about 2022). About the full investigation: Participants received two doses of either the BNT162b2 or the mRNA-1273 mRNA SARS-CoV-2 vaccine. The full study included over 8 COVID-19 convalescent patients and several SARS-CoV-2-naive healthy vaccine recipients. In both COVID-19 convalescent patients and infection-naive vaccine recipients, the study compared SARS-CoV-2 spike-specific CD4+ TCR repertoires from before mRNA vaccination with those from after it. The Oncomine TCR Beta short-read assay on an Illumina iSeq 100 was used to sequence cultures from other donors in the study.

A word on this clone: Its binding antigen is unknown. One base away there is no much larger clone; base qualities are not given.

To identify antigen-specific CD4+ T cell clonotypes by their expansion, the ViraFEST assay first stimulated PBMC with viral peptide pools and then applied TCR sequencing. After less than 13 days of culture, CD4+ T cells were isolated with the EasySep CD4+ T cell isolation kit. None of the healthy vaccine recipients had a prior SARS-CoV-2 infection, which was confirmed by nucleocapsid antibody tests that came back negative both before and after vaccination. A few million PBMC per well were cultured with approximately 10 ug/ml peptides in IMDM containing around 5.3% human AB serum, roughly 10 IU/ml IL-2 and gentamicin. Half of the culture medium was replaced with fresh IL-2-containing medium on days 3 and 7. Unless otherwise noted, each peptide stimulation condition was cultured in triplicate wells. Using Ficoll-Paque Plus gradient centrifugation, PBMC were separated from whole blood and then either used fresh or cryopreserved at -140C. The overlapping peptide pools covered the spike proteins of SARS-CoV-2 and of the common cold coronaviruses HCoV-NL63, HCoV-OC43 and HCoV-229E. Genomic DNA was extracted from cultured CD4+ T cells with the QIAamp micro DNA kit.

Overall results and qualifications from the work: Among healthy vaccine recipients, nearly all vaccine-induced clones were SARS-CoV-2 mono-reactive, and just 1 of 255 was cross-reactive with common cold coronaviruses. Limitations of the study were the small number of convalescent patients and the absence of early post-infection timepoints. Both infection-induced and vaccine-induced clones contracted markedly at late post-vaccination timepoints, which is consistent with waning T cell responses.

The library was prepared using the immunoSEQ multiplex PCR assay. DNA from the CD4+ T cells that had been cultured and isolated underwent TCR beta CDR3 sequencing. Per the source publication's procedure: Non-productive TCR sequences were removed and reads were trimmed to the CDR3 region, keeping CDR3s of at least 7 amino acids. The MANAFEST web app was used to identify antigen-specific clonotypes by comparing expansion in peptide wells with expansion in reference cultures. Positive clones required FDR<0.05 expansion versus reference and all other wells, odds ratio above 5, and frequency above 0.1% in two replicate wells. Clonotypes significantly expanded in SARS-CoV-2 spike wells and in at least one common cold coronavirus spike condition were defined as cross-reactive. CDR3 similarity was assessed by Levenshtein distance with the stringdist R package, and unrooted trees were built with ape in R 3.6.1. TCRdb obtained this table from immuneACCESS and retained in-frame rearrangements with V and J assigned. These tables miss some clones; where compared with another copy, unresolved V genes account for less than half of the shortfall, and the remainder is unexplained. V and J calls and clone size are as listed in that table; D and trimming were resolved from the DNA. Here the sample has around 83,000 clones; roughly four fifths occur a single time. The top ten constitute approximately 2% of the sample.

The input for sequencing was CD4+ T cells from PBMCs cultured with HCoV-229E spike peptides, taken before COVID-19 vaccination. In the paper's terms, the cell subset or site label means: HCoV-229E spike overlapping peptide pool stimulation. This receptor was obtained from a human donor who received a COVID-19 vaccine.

CDR3 region: CAWTSGGPGELFF. The bases read TGTGCCTGGACTAGCGGGGGGCCAGGGGAGCTGTTTTTT. The chain is made from TRBV30 and TRBJ2-2; 11 nucleotides in the junction match TRBD2. Looking up the germline V gene (reference sequence) yields CDR1 GTSNPN and CDR2 SVGIG. Clipping removes 4 bases from V and 8 bases from J, with 3 as the unmatched junction base count. The CDR3 holds 13 amino acids from the cysteine to the phenylalanine. Left in the record is the CDR3 DNA by itself, 39 bases read in frame from the first base.